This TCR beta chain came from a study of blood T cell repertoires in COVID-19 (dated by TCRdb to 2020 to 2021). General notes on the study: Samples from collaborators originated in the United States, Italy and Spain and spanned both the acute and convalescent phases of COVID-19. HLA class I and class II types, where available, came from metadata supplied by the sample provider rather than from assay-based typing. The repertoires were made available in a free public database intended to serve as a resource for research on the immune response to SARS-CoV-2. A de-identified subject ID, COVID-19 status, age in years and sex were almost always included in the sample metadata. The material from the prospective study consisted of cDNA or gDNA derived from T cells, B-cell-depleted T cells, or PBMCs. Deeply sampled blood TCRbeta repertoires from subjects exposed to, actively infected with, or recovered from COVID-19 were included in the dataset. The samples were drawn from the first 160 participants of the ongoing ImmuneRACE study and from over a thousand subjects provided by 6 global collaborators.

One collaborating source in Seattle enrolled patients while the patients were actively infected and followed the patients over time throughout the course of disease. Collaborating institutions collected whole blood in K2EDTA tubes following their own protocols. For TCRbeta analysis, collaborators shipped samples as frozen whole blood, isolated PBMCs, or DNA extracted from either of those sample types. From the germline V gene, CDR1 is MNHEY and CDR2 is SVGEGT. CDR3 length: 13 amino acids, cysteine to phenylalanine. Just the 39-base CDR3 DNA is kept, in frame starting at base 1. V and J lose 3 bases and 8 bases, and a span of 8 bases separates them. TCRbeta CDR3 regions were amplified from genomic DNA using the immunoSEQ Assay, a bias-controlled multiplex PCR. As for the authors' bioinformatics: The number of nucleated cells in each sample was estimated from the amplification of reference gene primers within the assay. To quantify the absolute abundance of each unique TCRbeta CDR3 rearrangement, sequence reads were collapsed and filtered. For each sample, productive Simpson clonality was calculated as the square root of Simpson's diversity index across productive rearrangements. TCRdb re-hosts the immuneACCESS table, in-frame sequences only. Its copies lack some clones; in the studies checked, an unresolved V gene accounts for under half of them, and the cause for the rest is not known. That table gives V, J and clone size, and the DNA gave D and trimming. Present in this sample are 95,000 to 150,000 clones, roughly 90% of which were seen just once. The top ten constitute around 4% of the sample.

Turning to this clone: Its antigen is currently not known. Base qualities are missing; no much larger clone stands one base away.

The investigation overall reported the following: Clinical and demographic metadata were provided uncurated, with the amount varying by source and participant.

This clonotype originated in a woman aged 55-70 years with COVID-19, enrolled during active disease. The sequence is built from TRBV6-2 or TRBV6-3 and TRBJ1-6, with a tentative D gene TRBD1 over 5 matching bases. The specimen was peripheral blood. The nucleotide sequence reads TGTGCCAGCAGTTATTTAGGGGATTCACCCCTCCACTTT. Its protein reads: CASSYLGDSPLHF.